This T cell receptor (beta chain) was identified in a study of blood T cell repertoires in COVID-19. The V gene lost 4 bases and the J gene lost 6 bases, with 15 bases spanning the gap. This CDR3 has 14 residues. Germline CDR1 reads SGDLS; CDR2 reads YYNGEE. Assay: immunoSEQ multiplex PCR; the TCRdb copy retains only in-frame clones and omits some. The sample lists 150,000 or so clones; approximately 85% were seen once. This rearrangement joins TRBV9 to TRBJ2-3; no clear D. The sequence came from a woman in her sixties or seventies with COVID-19, enrolled during active disease. The sample taken for sequencing was peripheral blood. The CDR3 region is CASSQSTTMDTQYF. The CDR3 coding sequence is TGTGCCAGCAGCCAATCTACTACCATGGATACGCAGTATTTT.